Below are 27 T cell receptor beta chains sequenced from a single sample in a study of CD8+ T cells in alopecia areata. Treatment described: oral pan-JAK inhibitor, 5-10 mg twice daily. RNA, once extracted, was reverse transcribed into cDNA for use as the sequencing template. TCRdb's copy holds only in-frame clones and misses some; the assay was immunoSEQ multiplex PCR. Here the sample spans 100,000 to 120,000 clones, approximately 51% being singletons. Material: CD4+ T cells sorted from blood, obtained at week 24, from a patient treated with tofacitinib. The source of these receptors is a human donor with alopecia areata.

This sequence joins TRBV19 and TRBJ1-1; 7 positions agree with TRBD1. Trimming removed 5 bases from V and 4 bases from J; junction bases left unmatched: 10. This CDR3 spans 15 amino acids. From germline, CDR1 is LNHDA and CDR2 SQIVND (reference sequence). The CDR3 here is CASSPDRVRSTEAFF. The DNA for the CDR3 is TGTGCCAGTAGTCCCGACAGGGTAAGGAGCACTGAAGCTTTCTTT.

This clone showed up just a few times. The chain uses TRBV4-1 and TRBJ2-2; 8 bases agree with TRBD1. Germline V gene lookup returns CDR1 MGHRA and CDR2 YSYEKL. With V trimmed by 0 bases and J by 7 bases, 10 bases remained unmatched. The CDR3 is made up of 17 amino acids. This CDR3 reads CASSQDLKAGGVGELFF. Here the CDR3 DNA reads TGCGCCAGCAGCCAAGATCTCAAGGCAGGGGGCGTCGGGGAGCTGTTTTTT.

The chain carries TRBV4-1 and TRBJ2-5; 7 bases agree with TRBD1. Germline CDR1 and CDR2: MGHRA and YSYEKL. J gave up 4 bases and V 4 bases, and 0 bases lay outside the gene matches. The CDR3 is 12 amino acids. CDR3 DNA: TGCGCCAGCAGCCGACAGGGAGAGACCCAGTACTTC. This gives the protein CASSRQGETQYF.

This clone was detected only a few times. V usage is TRBV29-1 and J usage is TRBJ2-2; the match to TRBD1 covers 8 bases. CDR3 size: 13 residues. The V segment lost 5 bases and the J segment 5 bases; nucleotides outside the gene matches: 4. Germline CDR1 is SQVTM and CDR2 is ANQGSEA. For the CDR3, the DNA is TGCAGCGTTCGGACAGGGTGGACCGGGGAGCTGTTTTTT. It codes for CSVRTGWTGELFF.

The chain is built from TRBV5-6 and TRBJ2-1, with D possibly matching TRBD2 (7 bases). Germline CDR1 is SGHDT and CDR2 is YYEEEE. Trimming pared 4 bases from V and 7 bases from J, leaving 21 bases between. The CDR3 consists of 16 residues. The CDR3 DNA is TGTGCCAGCAGCCGAGTAGTAACGGGGGGCGATAATGAGCAGTTCTTC. Translating it yields CASSRVVTGGDNEQFF.

This clone was observed a single time. The chain links TRBV5-1 to TRBJ2-3; D not resolved. CDR3 length equals 13 residues. Germline lookup yields CDR1 SGHRS and CDR2 YFSETQ. V dropped 4 bases and J dropped 1 base, with 7 bases sitting between them. As DNA, the CDR3 is TGCGCCAGCAGCCCCTGGGGCACAGATACGCAGTATTTT. It encodes CASSPWGTDTQYF.

The chain has TRBV7-9 and TRBJ1-1; 7 nucleotides line up with TRBD1. The CDR3 sequence is 14 residues long. The V and J ends lost 5 bases and 4 bases, in that order; junction bases with no gene match: 7. Per germline, CDR1 SEHNR and CDR2 FQNEAQ (reference sequence). Written as DNA, the CDR3 is TGTGCCAGCAGCCACGGGGAGGGGGCCACTGAAGCTTTCTTT. This encodes CASSHGEGATEAFF. Based on the CDR3 plus reference TRBV7-9 and TRBJ1-1, the full variable domain is DTGVSQNPRHKITKRGQNVTFRCDPISEHNRLYWYRQTLGQGPEFLTYFQNEAQLEKSRLLSDRFSAERPKGSFSTLEIQRTEQGDSAMYLCASSHGEGATEAFFGQGTRLTVV.

This clone turned up a few times. The V call is TRBV29-1, the J call TRBJ1-1; D unresolved. The V gene's germline CDR1 is SQVTM and CDR2 ANQGSEA. There are 11 residues in the CDR3. V was clipped by 0 bases and J by 8 bases, with 7 bases between them. DNA of the CDR3: TGCAGCGTTGAAGATATGGGGGAAGCTTTCTTT. Its protein product is CSVEDMGEAFF.

The V gene is TRBV30, the J gene TRBJ2-3, with D unresolved. V lost 3 bases to trimming and J lost 2 bases, with 9 bases between them. Per germline, CDR1 GTSNPN and CDR2 SVGIG (reference sequence). The CDR3 loop spans 13 amino acids. CDR3 DNA: TGTGCCTGGAGCGTGGTCTCCACAGATACGCAGTATTTT. Its translation is CAWSVVSTDTQYF.

Only a few counts were recorded for this clone. The chain combines TRBV29-1 with TRBJ1-1; D is perhaps TRBD1 (6 bases). Germline V lookup: CDR1 SQVTM, CDR2 ANQGSEA. Trimming removed 7 bases at V and 3 bases at J, with 15 bases between. The CDR3 is made up of 13 amino acids. This chain's CDR3 is CSAAGQRDTEAFF. For the CDR3, the DNA is TGCAGCGCTGCCGGACAGAGGGACACTGAAGCTTTCTTT.

This clone was detected only a few times. The chain is built from TRBV15 and TRBJ1-6; D gene uncertain. Deletions cut 0 bases from V and 7 bases from J, with 7 bases between. The germline V gene encodes CDR1 LNHNV and CDR2 YYDKDF (reference sequence). The CDR3 sequence is 14 residues long. The CDR3: CATSRDLGNSPLHF. CDR3 nucleotide sequence: TGTGCCACCAGCAGAGATTTGGGGAATTCACCCCTCCACTTT.

This chain joins TRBV5-1 and TRBJ1-1, with TRBD1 as a possible D gene (6 bases). Trimming removed 4 bases from V and 8 bases from J, with 21 bases in between. The CDR3 spans 15 residues. CDR1 is SGHRS, CDR2 YFSETQ, per germline. The CDR3 nucleotides read TGCGCCAGCAGCCCTCGGGGGGCAGGGCGGGCCGAAGCTTTCTTT. Translation gives CASSPRGAGRAEAFF.

The chain joins TRBV6-6 to TRBJ2-7, with D perhaps matching TRBD2 (5 bases). CDR1 MNHNY and CDR2 SVGAGI come from the germline V gene (reference sequence). The V gene lost 0 bases and the J gene lost 3 bases, with 6 bases spanning the gap. This CDR3 has 13 residues. The CDR3 here is CASSYSRGYEQYF. The CDR3 DNA reads TGTGCCAGCAGTTACTCTCGGGGCTACGAGCAGTACTTC.

This clone has just one count. This rearrangement joins TRBV7-6 to TRBJ1-4; 9 bases are a match to TRBD1. This CDR3 contains 16 residues. Trimming at V came to 4 bases and at J to 10 bases, leaving 13 bases not matched to a gene. Per the germline V gene, CDR1 is SGHVS and CDR2 is FNYEAQ. CDR3 nucleotide sequence: TGTGCCAGCAGCTCCCCAACCGGGACAGGGTCAGCAAAACTGTTTTTT. It encodes CASSSPTGTGSAKLFF.

The V and J genes are TRBV2 and TRBJ2-3; D not resolved. V lost 4 bases to trimming and J lost 3 bases, with 8 bases between them. Germline V CDR1 and CDR2: SNHLY, FYNNEI. The CDR3 contains 13 residues. The CDR3 reads CASSGLGTDTQYF. The CDR3 region has the DNA TGTGCCAGCAGTGGCTTAGGGACAGATACGCAGTATTTT.

This chain connects TRBV5-1 to TRBJ2-1, with D perhaps matching TRBD1 or TRBD2 (5 bases each). The V and J ends lost 0 bases and 4 bases respectively, with 11 bases between them. Germline CDR1 reads SGHRS; CDR2 reads YFSETQ. CDR3 length: 15 residues. The CDR3 nucleotides are TGCGCCAGCAGCTTGGGTGGTGAGGGGTACAATGAGCAGTTCTTC. This encodes CASSLGGEGYNEQFF. The entire variable domain, with the rest obtained from reference TRBV5-1 and TRBJ2-1, is as follows: KAGVTQTPRYLIKTRGQQVTLSCSPISGHRSVSWYQQTPGQGLQFLFEYFSETQRNKGNFPGRFSGRQFSNSRSEMNVSTLELGDSALYLCASSLGGEGYNEQFFGPGTRLTVL.

The V gene is TRBV5-4, the J gene TRBJ1-1; D is ambiguous. The CDR3 runs to 13 residues. Germline V lookup: CDR1 SGHNT, CDR2 YYREEE (reference sequence). V gave up 5 bases and J gave up 4 bases, with 12 bases separating them. Here the CDR3 DNA reads TGTGCCAGCAGTATCGCTGATAGCACTGAAGCTTTCTTT. Translating it yields CASSIADSTEAFF.

The rearrangement uses TRBV27 and TRBJ1-5, with D unclear. Trimming cost V 2 bases and J 7 bases, with 12 bases left between them. This CDR3 is built from 14 residues. The germline V gene has CDR1 MNHEY and CDR2 SMNVEV (reference sequence). CDR3 residues: CASSLILGGQPQHF. The CDR3 nucleotides read TGTGCCAGCAGTTTAATCCTGGGCGGGCAGCCCCAGCATTTT.

The V gene is TRBV30, the J gene TRBJ1-2; TRBD1 might be the D (5 bases). The CDR3 sequence is 13 residues long. In germline, CDR1 is GTSNPN, CDR2 SVGIG (reference sequence). The ends were cut back, 6 bases at V and 2 bases at J, with 13 bases in the middle. CDR3 DNA: TGTGCCTGTACGAAGGAGGGGAACTATGGCTACACCTTC. It translates to CACTKEGNYGYTF.

This sequence joins TRBV4-3 and TRBJ2-7; 10 bases align to TRBD2. The length of the CDR3 is 16 residues. The germline V gene encodes CDR1 LGHNA and CDR2 YSLEER. The junction had 8 bases not matched to a gene; V was cut back by 1 base and J by 5 bases. The CDR3 spells CASSQGRSGGAHEQYF. The CDR3 nucleotides are TGCGCCAGCAGCCAAGGGAGGAGCGGGGGGGCCCACGAGCAGTACTTC.

This clone was detected a few times. The chain has TRBV5-5 and TRBJ1-4, with 7 positions matching TRBD1. This CDR3 spans 15 amino acids. Trimming removed 2 bases from V and 5 bases from J; junction bases left unmatched: 6. Germline CDR1 and CDR2: SGHKS and YYEKEE (reference sequence). CDR3 DNA sequence: TGTGCCAGCAGCTTTGCGACAGGGCCGAATGAAAAACTGTTTTTT. Encoded protein: CASSFATGPNEKLFF.

The rearrangement joins TRBV2 to TRBJ1-2; D perhaps matches TRBD1 (5 bases). Germline-derived CDR1 and CDR2 are SNHLY and FYNNEI. V gave up 6 bases and J gave up 6 bases, with 14 bases separating them. This CDR3 is 13 amino acids long. The CDR3 protein is CASSAAGIDGYTF. The CDR3 coding sequence is TGTGCCAGCAGCGCGGCAGGGATCGATGGCTACACCTTC.

The rearrangement uses TRBV2 and TRBJ1-3, with 7 bases matching TRBD1. This CDR3 spans 15 amino acids. With 5 bases clipped from V and 0 bases from J, the junction kept 4 bases outside the gene matches. Germline lookup yields CDR1 SNHLY and CDR2 FYNNEI. The CDR3 spells CASSNRGLSGNTIYF. CDR3 nucleotides: TGTGCCAGCAGTAACAGGGGCCTCTCTGGAAACACCATATATTTT.

This chain uses TRBV27 with TRBJ1-1, with D uncertain. Germline V gene lookup returns CDR1 MNHEY and CDR2 SMNVEV (reference sequence). With 3 bases removed from V and 1 base from J, the gap between germline ends came to 6 bases. This CDR3 is built from 13 residues. The CDR3 nucleotides are TGTGCCAGCAGTTTGTTCAGGAACACTGAAGCTTTCTTT. Its protein product is CASSLFRNTEAFF.

This chain connects TRBV6-4 to TRBJ2-5, with unresolved D. CDR3 length: 13 residues. Trimming pared 5 bases from V and 1 base from J, leaving 8 bases between. Per germline, CDR1 MRHNA and CDR2 SNTAGT. CDR3 DNA: TGTGCCAGCAGTCGTGACGGCCAAGAGACCCAGTACTTC. Protein product: CASSRDGQETQYF.

This clone was observed a handful of times. The CDR3 DNA is TGTGCCAGCAGCTTGGTTGACACCGGGGAGCTGTTTTTT. As protein: CASSLVDTGELFF. The chain joins TRBV5-4 to TRBJ2-2, with D unclear. This CDR3 is 13 amino acids long. CDR1 is SGHNT and CDR2 is YYREEE in the germline V gene (reference sequence). V shed 0 bases and J shed 3 bases, with 3 bases lying between them.

The CDR3 nucleotides read TGTGCCAGCGGTCTGGGAGGGGCGGGAAACACCATATATTTT. It is translated as CASGLGGAGNTIYF. The chain links TRBV27 to TRBJ1-3, with D possibly TRBD1 on 5 matching bases. The CDR3 extends over 14 amino acids. With 8 bases removed from V and 4 bases from J, the gap between germline ends came to 15 bases. Per germline, CDR1 MNHEY and CDR2 SMNVEV (reference sequence).